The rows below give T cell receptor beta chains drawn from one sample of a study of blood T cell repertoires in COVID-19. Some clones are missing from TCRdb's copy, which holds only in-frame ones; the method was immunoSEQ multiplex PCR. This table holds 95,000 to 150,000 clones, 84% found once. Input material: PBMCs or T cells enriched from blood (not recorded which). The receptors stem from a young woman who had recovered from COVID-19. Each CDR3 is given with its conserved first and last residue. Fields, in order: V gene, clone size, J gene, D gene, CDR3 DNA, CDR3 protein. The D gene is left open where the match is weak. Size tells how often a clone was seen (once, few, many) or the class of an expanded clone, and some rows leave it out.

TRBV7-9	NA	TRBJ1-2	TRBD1	TGTGCCAGCAGCGCTGACAGGGACTATGGCTACACCTTC	CASSADRDYGYTF
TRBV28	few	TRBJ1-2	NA	TGTGCCAGCAGGCATCAGGGAGGCGGGACCTATGGCTACACCTTC	CASRHQGGGTYGYTF
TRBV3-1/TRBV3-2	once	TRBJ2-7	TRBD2	TGTGCCAGCAGCCAAGCGGGACTAGCGGGGTTTTACTTC	CASSQAGLAGFYF
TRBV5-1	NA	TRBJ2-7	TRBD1	TGCGCCAGCAGCTCCCAGGGGACAGGGGCCTACGAGCAGTACTTC	CASSSQGTGAYEQYF
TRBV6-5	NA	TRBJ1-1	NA	TGTGCCAGCATTATGAACACTGAAGCTTTCTTT	CASIMNTEAFF
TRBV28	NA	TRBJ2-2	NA	TGTGCCAGCAGTTTTCTTCGACAGAGTAACACCGGGGAGCTGTTTTTT	CASSFLRQSNTGELFF
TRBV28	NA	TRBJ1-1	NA	TGTGCCAGCTCGGGCCGCAGGGGTTACGGGGGGGGCACTGAAGCTTTCTTT	CASSGRRGYGGGTEAFF
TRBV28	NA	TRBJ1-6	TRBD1	TGTGCCAGCAGTCCCGGGACAGGGCCCTATAATTCACCCCTCCACTTT	CASSPGTGPYNSPLHF
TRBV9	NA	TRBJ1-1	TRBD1	TGTGCCAGCAGCGACCGACAGGGGATGAACACTGAAGCTTTCTTT	CASSDRQGMNTEAFF
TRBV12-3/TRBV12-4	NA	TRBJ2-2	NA	TGTGCCAGCAGTTTAATGGCCACCGGGGAGCTGTTTTTT	CASSLMATGELFF